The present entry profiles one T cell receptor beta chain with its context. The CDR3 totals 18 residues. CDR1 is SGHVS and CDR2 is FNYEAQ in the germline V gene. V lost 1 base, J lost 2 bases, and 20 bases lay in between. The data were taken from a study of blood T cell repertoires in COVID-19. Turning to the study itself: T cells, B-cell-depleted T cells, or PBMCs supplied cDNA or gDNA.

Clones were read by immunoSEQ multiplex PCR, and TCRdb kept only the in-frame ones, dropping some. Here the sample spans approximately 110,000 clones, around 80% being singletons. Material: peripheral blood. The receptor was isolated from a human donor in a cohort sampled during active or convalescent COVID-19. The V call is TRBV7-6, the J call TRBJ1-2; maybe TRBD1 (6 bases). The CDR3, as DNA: TGTGCCAGCAGCTTAGTAACCCCAGGCAGGGGCAAAAACTATGGCTACACCTTC. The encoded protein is CASSLVTPGRGKNYGYTF. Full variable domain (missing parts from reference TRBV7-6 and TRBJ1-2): GAGVSQSPRYKVTKRGQDVALRCDPISGHVSLYWYRQALGQGPEFLTYFNYEAQQDKSGLPNDRFSAERPEGSISTLTIQRTEQRDSAMYRCASSLVTPGRGKNYGYTFGSGTRLTVV.